Following are 24 T cell receptor beta chains from one sample sequenced in a study of T cells expressing NK-cell markers. TCRdb reworked the 5' RACE reads into one entry per CDR3 protein, no DNA. Recorded for this sample: hundreds of thousands of distinct CDR3 sequences. Material for sequencing was blood T cells: a sorted CD56 or NKG2C T cell subset, CD4+ or CD8+ T cells, or bulk PBMC T cells (not recorded which). All receptors derive from a man aged 18 to 69 in good health.

The rearrangement uses TRBV12-3 or TRBV12-4 and TRBJ2-2; the D call from TCRdb, TRBD2, cannot be confirmed without DNA. This CDR3 region has 16 residues. CDR3 sequence reads: CASSRTSGGAPGELFF.

The chain employs TRBV4-2 and TRBJ2-3; the D call of TRBD1 rests on TCRdb alone, since no DNA is present to check it. Germline values: CDR1 LGHNA, CDR2 YNFKEQ. The CDR3 sequence is 16 residues long. The CDR3 here is CASSQARAGDQDTQYF.

The chain links TRBV4-2 to TRBJ2-5; without DNA, the TCRdb call of TRBD2 cannot be checked. Germline values: CDR1 LGHNA, CDR2 YNFKEQ. This CDR3 comprises 19 residues. Here the CDR3 reads CASSRAGTSGGGTQETQYF.

J is TRBJ2-3 and V is TRBV7-2; the TCRdb D gene call, TRBD2, has no DNA to confirm it. There are 16 residues in the CDR3. Germline CDR1 reads SGHTA; CDR2 reads FQGNSA. The CDR3 loop is CASSSRWTGSTDTQYF.

This rearrangement joins TRBV11-3 to TRBJ1-2; TCRdb outputs TRBD1, but without DNA this stays unchecked. Germline CDR1 reads SGHNT; CDR2 reads YENEEA. The CDR3 contains 15 residues. CDR3 loop: CASSQNRGFDYGYTF.

The rearrangement uses TRBV2 and TRBJ2-2. The CDR3 loop spans 14 amino acids. Per germline, CDR1 SNHLY and CDR2 FYNNEI. CDR3 in amino acids: CASSQMYPTGELFF.

V is TRBV5-1 and J is TRBJ2-2; the TCRdb call, TRBD1, lacks DNA for checking. Germline-derived CDR1 and CDR2 are SGHRS and YFSETQ. The CDR3 has 16 amino acids. The CDR3 loop reads CASSPYGGASTGELFF.

The chain has TRBV5-1 and TRBJ1-2; the D gene TCRdb calls, TRBD1, cannot be checked with no DNA. Germline V gene data show CDR1 as SGHRS and CDR2 as YFSETQ. The CDR3 covers 14 residues. The CDR3 region is CASSLGVGTILPTF.

This chain connects TRBV7-3 to TRBJ2-2; TCRdb selects TRBD1, and the lack of DNA leaves this call unchecked. The CDR3 extends over 15 amino acids. Per germline, CDR1 SGHTA and CDR2 FQGTGA. This CDR3 is CASSLTGGDTGELFF.

The V gene is TRBV28, the J gene TRBJ1-2; TCRdb gives TRBD1 as the D gene, but with no DNA this cannot be confirmed. Germline lookup yields CDR1 MDHEN and CDR2 SYDVKM. This CDR3 has 15 residues. The CDR3 region is CASSLQVDRNYGYTF.

The chain employs TRBV5-1 and TRBJ2-5; TCRdb names TRBD1, which stays unverified in the absence of DNA. The CDR3 consists of 15 residues. Germline V lookup: CDR1 SGHRS, CDR2 YFSETQ. The CDR3 reads CASSQRQGGMETQYF.

This chain connects TRBV15 to TRBJ2-1. This CDR3 is 12 amino acids long. CDR1 LNHNV and CDR2 YYDKDF come from the germline V gene (reference sequence). The chain's CDR3 is CATSRDQHEQFF.

This chain joins TRBV18 and TRBJ2-7; the TRBD1 assignment by TCRdb is unverifiable without DNA. The CDR3 extends over 14 amino acids. CDR1 is KGHSH and CDR2 is LQKENI in the germline V gene. The CDR3 reads CASSPLQGNREQYF.

The chain combines TRBV14 with TRBJ2-5; TCRdb indicates TRBD2, and absent DNA this call remains unverified. Germline CDR1 is SGHDN and CDR2 is FVKESK. The CDR3 totals 16 residues. The CDR3 protein is CASRDGTSGGMKTQYF. Complete variable domain (other parts from reference TRBV14 and TRBJ2-5): EAGVTQFPSHSVIEKGQTVTLRCDPISGHDNLYWYRRVMGKEIKFLLHFVKESKQDESGMPNNRFLAERTGGTYSTLKVQPAELEDSGVYFCASRDGTSGGMKTQYFGPGTRLLVL.

This chain connects TRBV20-1 to TRBJ2-4. CDR3 length: 14 residues. Germline V CDR1 and CDR2: DFQATT, SNEGSKA (reference sequence). CDR3 protein: CSASSSLAKNIQYF.

The chain couples TRBV4-1 to TRBJ2-3; the TCRdb D gene call, TRBD2, has no DNA to confirm it. This CDR3 region has 17 residues. Looked up from germline, CDR1 is MGHRA and CDR2 is YSYEKL. The chain's CDR3 is CASSQGAGGISTDTQYF.

The V call is TRBV7-9, the J call TRBJ2-3; TCRdb picks TRBD1, but there is no DNA to check that call. Germline V lookup: CDR1 SEHNR, CDR2 FQNEAQ (reference sequence). This CDR3 has 17 residues. CDR3 amino acids: CASSSPWKGGGTDTQYF. Complete variable domain (other parts from reference TRBV7-9 and TRBJ2-3): DTGVSQNPRHKITKRGQNVTFRCDPISEHNRLYWYRQTLGQGPEFLTYFQNEAQLEKSRLLSDRFSAERPKGSFSTLEIQRTEQGDSAMYLCASSSPWKGGGTDTQYFGPGTRLTVL.

The chain employs TRBV6-1 and TRBJ1-2; without DNA, the TCRdb call of TRBD1 cannot be checked. The CDR3 totals 14 residues. Looked up from germline, CDR1 is MNHNS and CDR2 is SASEGT. This chain's CDR3 is CASSKDRGPPGYTF.

J is TRBJ2-7 and V is TRBV27; the TRBD1 assignment by TCRdb is unverifiable without DNA. The CDR3 runs to 15 residues. Germline CDR1 is MNHEY and CDR2 is SMNVEV (reference sequence). The CDR3 sequence is CASSLMAGAYYEQYF.

This chain links TRBV11-3 with TRBJ2-6. This CDR3 is 14 amino acids long. Germline V CDR1 and CDR2: SGHNT, YENEEA. The CDR3 loop is CASSFNGGANVLTF.

This chain connects TRBV3-1 to TRBJ2-1. The CDR3 runs to 14 residues. CDR1 LGHDT and CDR2 YNNKEL come from the germline V gene (reference sequence). The CDR3 is CASSRQQSRNEQFF.

The genes are TRBV4-1 and TRBJ2-5; absent DNA, TCRdb's TRBD1 call cannot be checked. The length of the CDR3 is 15 residues. Per germline, CDR1 MGHRA and CDR2 YSYEKL. This CDR3 reads CASSQYKAGQETQYF.

The chain is built from TRBV15 and TRBJ2-1. Germline assignment: CDR1 LNHNV and CDR2 YYDKDF (reference sequence). The CDR3 has 15 residues. CDR3 in amino acids: CATSRERYSGNEQFF.

The chain has TRBV28 and TRBJ1-6; no DNA is available, so the TRBD1 call from TCRdb remains unchecked. Per the germline V gene, CDR1 is MDHEN and CDR2 is SYDVKM. The CDR3 totals 16 residues. CDR3 in amino acids: CASSLSGQRYNSPLHF.